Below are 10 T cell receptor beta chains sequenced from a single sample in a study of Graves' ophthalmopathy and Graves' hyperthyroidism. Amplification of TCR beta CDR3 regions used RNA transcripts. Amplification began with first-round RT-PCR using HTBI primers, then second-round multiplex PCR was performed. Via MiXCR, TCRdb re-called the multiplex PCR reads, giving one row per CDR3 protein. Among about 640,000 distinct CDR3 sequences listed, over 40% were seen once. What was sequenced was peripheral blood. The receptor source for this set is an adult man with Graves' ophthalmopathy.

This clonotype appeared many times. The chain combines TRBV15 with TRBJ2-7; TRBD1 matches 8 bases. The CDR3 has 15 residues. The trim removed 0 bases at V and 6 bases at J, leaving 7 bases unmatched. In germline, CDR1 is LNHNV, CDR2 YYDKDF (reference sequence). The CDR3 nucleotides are TGTGCCACCAGCAGAGACAGAGGACAGGGTGTCGAGCAGTACTTC. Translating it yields CATSRDRGQGVEQYF.

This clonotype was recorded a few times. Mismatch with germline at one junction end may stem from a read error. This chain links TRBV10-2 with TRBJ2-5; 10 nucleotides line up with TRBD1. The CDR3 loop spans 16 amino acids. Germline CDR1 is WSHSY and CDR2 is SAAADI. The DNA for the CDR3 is TGTGCCAGCAGTTACTCGAGACAGGGGGCTCGGGAGACCCAGTACTTC. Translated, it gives CASSYSRQGARETQYF.

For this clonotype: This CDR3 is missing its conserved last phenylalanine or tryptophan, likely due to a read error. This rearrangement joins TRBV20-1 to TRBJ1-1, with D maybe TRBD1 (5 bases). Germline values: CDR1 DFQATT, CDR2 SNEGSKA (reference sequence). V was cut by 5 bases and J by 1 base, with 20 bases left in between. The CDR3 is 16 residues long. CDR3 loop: CSAPPVWGQGNTEAFS. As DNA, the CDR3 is TGCAGTGCTCCTCCCGTGTGGGGCCAGGGGAACACTGAAGCTTTCTCT.

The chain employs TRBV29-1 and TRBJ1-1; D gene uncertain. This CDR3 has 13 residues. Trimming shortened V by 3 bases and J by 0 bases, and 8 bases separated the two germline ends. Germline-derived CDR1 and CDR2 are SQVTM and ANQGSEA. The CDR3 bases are TGCAGCGTTGAGGAAGGATTGAACACTGAAGCTTTCTTT. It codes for CSVEEGLNTEAFF.

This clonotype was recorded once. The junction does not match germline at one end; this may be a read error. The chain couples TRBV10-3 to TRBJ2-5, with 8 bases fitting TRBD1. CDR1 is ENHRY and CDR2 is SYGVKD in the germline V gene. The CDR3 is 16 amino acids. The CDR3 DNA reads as TGTGCCAGCAGTTACTCGATCCAGGGGGCCGAAGAGACCCGGTACTTC. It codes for CASSYSIQGAEETRYF.

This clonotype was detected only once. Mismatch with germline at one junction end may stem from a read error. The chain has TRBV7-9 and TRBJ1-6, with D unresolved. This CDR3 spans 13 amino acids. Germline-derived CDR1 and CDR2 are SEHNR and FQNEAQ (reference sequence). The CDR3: CASSPAGSSPLRF. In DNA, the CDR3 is TGTGCCAGCAGCCCGGCTGGGTCCTCACCCCTCCGCTTT.

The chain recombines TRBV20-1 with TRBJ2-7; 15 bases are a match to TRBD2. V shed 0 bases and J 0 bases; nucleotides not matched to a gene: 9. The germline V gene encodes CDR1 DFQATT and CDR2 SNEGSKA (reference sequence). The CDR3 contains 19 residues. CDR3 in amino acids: CSARDEEGTSGRTSYEQYF. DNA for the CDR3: TGCAGTGCTAGAGATGAGGAGGGGACTAGCGGGAGGACCTCCTACGAGCAGTACTTC.

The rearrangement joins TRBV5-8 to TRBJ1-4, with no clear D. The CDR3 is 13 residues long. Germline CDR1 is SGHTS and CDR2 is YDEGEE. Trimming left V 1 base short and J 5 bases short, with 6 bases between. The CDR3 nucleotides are TGTGCCAGCAGCTTGAAGGACAATGAAAAACTGTTTTTT. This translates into CASSLKDNEKLFF.

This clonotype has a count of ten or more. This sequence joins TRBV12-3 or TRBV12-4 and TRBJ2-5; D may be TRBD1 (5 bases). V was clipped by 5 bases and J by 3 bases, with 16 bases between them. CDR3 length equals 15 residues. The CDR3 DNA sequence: TGTGCCAGCAGTATGACAGCCCGTTGGGAAGAGACCCAGTACTTC. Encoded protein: CASSMTARWEETQYF.

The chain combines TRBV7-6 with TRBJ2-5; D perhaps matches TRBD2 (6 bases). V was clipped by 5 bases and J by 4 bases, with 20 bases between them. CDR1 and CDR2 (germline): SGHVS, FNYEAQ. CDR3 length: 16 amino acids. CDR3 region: CASSPGEVPIRETQYF. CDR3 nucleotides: TGTGCCAGCAGCCCGGGAGAGGTGCCAATCCGAGAGACCCAGTACTTC.